The 14 T cell receptor beta chains reported below all come from one sample, sequenced in a study of identical twins. In TCRdb, the 5' RACE reads were re-called with MiXCR into one record per CDR3 protein. Of approximately 240,000 distinct CDR3 sequences detected, over 13% appear once; the ten largest clones hold around 9%. Material for sequencing was memory (CD45RO+) T cells sorted from blood. The source is a woman under 30 in good health.

Concerning this clonotype itself: A read error may be the cause here, since a much bigger clone is one base away. The chain joins TRBV20-1 to TRBJ2-7; no clear D gene. The germline gives CDR1 DFQATT, CDR2 SNEGSKA (reference sequence). V lost 3 bases and J 1 base, leaving 7 bases between the germline ends. The CDR3 consists of 12 residues. CDR3 region: CSARRKSYEQYF. The CDR3 DNA sequence: TGCAGTGCTAGGAGGAAGTCCTACGAGCAGTACTTC.

This clonotype showed up many times. J is TRBJ2-3 and V is TRBV4-3, with D perhaps assigned TRBD1 or TRBD2 (6 bases each). CDR3 length equals 15 residues. V lost 4 bases and J lost 1, with 12 bases in between. The germline CDR1 and CDR2 sequences are LGHNA and YSLEER. The CDR3 sequence is CASSPHGGRTDTQYF. The CDR3 bases are TGCGCCAGCAGCCCCCATGGGGGGCGCACAGATACGCAGTATTTT.

In its sample, this clonotype was seen many times. Mismatch with germline at one junction end may stem from a read error. The gene calls are TRBV19 and TRBJ2-1; D may be TRBD2 (5 bases). The CDR3 totals 12 residues. The germline V gene encodes CDR1 LNHDA and CDR2 SQIVND (reference sequence). CDR3 bases: TGTGCCAGTAGTCCAGAGGGCTCCCTGCGGATCTTC. It encodes CASSPEGSLRIF.

There are a few counts of this clonotype. V gene TRBV15 combines with J gene TRBJ2-3; D is undetermined. The V end lost 2 bases, the J end lost 1 base, and 10 bases lay between the germline ends. The CDR3 covers 15 residues. CDR1 LNHNV and CDR2 YYDKDF come from the germline V gene (reference sequence). The CDR3 DNA is TGTGCCACCAGCAGAAAGATGATGGGCACAGATACGCAGTATTTT. This encodes CATSRKMMGTDTQYF.

This chain uses TRBV6-1 with TRBJ1-2, with D possibly matching TRBD1 (5 bases). Looked up from germline, CDR1 is MNHNS and CDR2 is SASEGT. This CDR3 region has 15 residues. Trimming removed 2 bases at V and 4 bases at J, with 14 bases between. CDR3 amino acids: CASSEKAGSFYGYTF. DNA for the CDR3: TGTGCCAGCAGTGAAAAAGCAGGGTCCTTCTATGGCTACACCTTC.

This clonotype has at least ten counts. V is TRBV19 and J is TRBJ1-1; possibly TRBD1 for D (5 bases). V gave up 3 bases and J gave up 0 bases, with 11 bases separating them. The CDR3 spans 15 residues. Germline CDR1 LNHDA, CDR2 SQIVND (reference sequence). The CDR3 DNA reads TGTGCCAGTAGTATCATAGGGACGGTGAACACTGAAGCTTTCTTT. It is translated as CASSIIGTVNTEAFF.

The table lists this clonotype with many counts. CDR3 nucleotide sequence: TGTGCCAGCAGTCCGGCGGGGGGAGGGAATGAGCAGTTCTTC. This encodes CASSPAGGGNEQFF. The rearrangement links TRBV12-3 or TRBV12-4 to TRBJ2-1, with 8 nucleotides matching TRBD2. The CDR3 covers 14 residues. The V segment lost 5 bases and the J segment 7 bases; nucleotides outside the gene matches: 7.

The chain employs TRBV18 and TRBJ2-1; D remains unclear. Trimming stripped 4 bases from V and 4 bases from J, with 5 bases between. Germline V CDR1 and CDR2: KGHSH, LQKENI. The CDR3 contains 12 residues. The CDR3 DNA follows: TGTGCCAGCTCACTGGAATACAATGAGCAGTTCTTC. Amino acid sequence: CASSLEYNEQFF.

A few counts support this clonotype. V and J are TRBV20-1 and TRBJ2-1, with D perhaps TRBD2 (6 bases). Germline V CDR1 and CDR2: DFQATT, SNEGSKA (reference sequence). This CDR3 region has 14 residues. V was shortened by 6 bases and J by 5 bases, with 17 bases between the two germline ends. CDR3: CSARDSRIHNEQFF. As DNA, the CDR3 is TGCAGTGCGCGGGACTCCCGCATCCACAATGAGCAGTTCTTC.

In its sample, this clonotype was seen a few times. J is TRBJ1-1 and V is TRBV14, with a weak D call TRBD1 (6 bases). The length of the CDR3 is 13 residues. CDR1 is SGHDN and CDR2 is FVKESK in the germline V gene. V shed 0 bases and J shed 12 bases, with 14 bases lying between them. CDR3 sequence reads: CASSQDQGRGTFF. The CDR3 DNA reads TGTGCCAGCAGCCAAGATCAGGGGCGAGGAACTTTCTTT.

This clonotype was detected ten times or more. The chain links TRBV12-3 or TRBV12-4 to TRBJ2-7; 7 bases are shared with TRBD2. Germline trimming cut 3 bases from V and 6 bases from J; bases unmatched to any gene: 5. The CDR3 contains 13 residues. For the CDR3, the DNA is TGTGCCAGCAGTTTTGGGGGGGAGCTCGAGCAGTACTTC. Amino acid sequence: CASSFGGELEQYF.

This chain uses TRBV20-1 with TRBJ1-1, with D maybe TRBD1 (5 bases). CDR1 and CDR2 from the germline V gene are DFQATT and SNEGSKA (reference sequence). CDR3 length: 12 residues. With 6 bases removed from V and 5 bases from J, the gap between germline ends came to 13 bases. CDR3 amino acids: CSAQGGRTEAFF. The CDR3 DNA reads TGCAGTGCCCAGGGTGGAAGGACTGAAGCTTTCTTT.

The gene calls are TRBV12-3 or TRBV12-4 and TRBJ1-5; unclear D gene. V dropped 4 bases and J dropped 4 bases, with 14 bases sitting between them. CDR3 size: 15 residues. CDR3 bases: TGTGCCAGCAGTTCCAACAGAATTTTAAATCAGCCCCAGCATTTT. As protein: CASSSNRILNQPQHF.

This clonotype came up many times. V gene TRBV7-2 combines with J gene TRBJ2-2; 8 bases align to TRBD2. CDR1 is SGHTA, CDR2 FQGNSA, per germline. The CDR3 covers 16 residues. The ends lost 1 base at V and 4 bases at J; junction bases unmatched: 5. The CDR3 coding sequence is TGTGCCAGCAGCTTAGAGTCTAGCGGGTTCACCGGGGAGCTGTTTTTT. This sequence encodes CASSLESSGFTGELFF.